This is a list of T cell receptor beta chains from one sample in a study of early T cells in non-severe SARS-CoV-2 infection. TCRdb re-derived calls from the 5' RACE reads in MiXCR, one entry per CDR3 protein. This table holds tens of thousands of distinct CDR3 sequences, approximately 5% found once. The sequenced sample was whole blood. Receptors were obtained from an adult who was a healthcare worker with PCR-confirmed SARS-CoV-2 infection or an uninfected control (not recorded which). The CDR3 runs from the conserved cysteine through the conserved F or W. The D gene is left open where the match is weak. Not every row has a clone size; where given, it reads once, few, many or a size class.

>TRBJ2-1|TRBV5-6|TRBD2|many
TGTGCCAGCTACCTGGGACTAGCGGGAGTAAATGAGCAGTTCTTC
CASYLGLAGVNEQFF
>TRBJ2-7|TRBV10-1|TRBD1|many
TGCGCCAGCAGGTCCGGGACAGCAAGCTCCTACGAGCAGTACTTC
CASRSGTASSYEQYF
>TRBJ2-7|TRBV20-1|TRBD2|many
TGCAGTGCTAGAGCCCATAGCGGGAGGGGAAGGGAGCAGTACTTC
CSARAHSGRGREQYF
>TRBJ2-6|TRBV19|.|many
TGTGCCAGTAGTATAGGTCGGGGACAAATCTCTGGGGCCAACGTCCTGACTTTC
CASSIGRGQISGANVLTF
>TRBJ2-3|TRBV5-1|TRBD2|many
TGCGCCAGCAGCCCCGGGACTAACAGAGATACGCAGTATTTT
CASSPGTNRDTQYF
>TRBJ2-3|TRBV6-6|.|many
TGTGCCAGCAGTTACGGGGAGAATACGCAGTATTTT
CASSYGENTQYF
>TRBJ2-1|TRBV10-2|TRBD2|few
TGCGCCAGCAGGGCTAGCGGGGACAATGAGCAGTTCTTC
CASRASGDNEQFF
>TRBJ1-4|TRBV5-1|TRBD1|.
TGCGCCAGCAGCTTGTCTGGGACAGGGAACGAAAAACTGTTTTTT
CASSLSGTGNEKLFF
>TRBJ2-1|TRBV28|TRBD1|many
TGTGCCAGCAGTTTAGGGGGACAGCCTTACAATGAGCAGTTCTTC
CASSLGGQPYNEQFF
>TRBJ2-1|TRBV6-5|.|few
TGTGCCAGCAGTTACGGTGGGAGCGGACACAATGAGCAGTTCTTC
CASSYGGSGHNEQFF
>TRBJ1-1|TRBV20-1|.|many
TGCAGTGCTAGAGATCTTGGGAGGGGTAGGCCAGCATTGTCTGAAGCTTTCTTT
CSARDLGRGRPALSEAFF
>TRBJ2-1|TRBV4-1|TRBD1|many
TGCGCCAGCAGCCAATCCGTTCAGGGGGCGCGGGAGCAGTTCTTC
CASSQSVQGAREQFF
>TRBJ2-1|TRBV20-1|.|many
TGCAGTGCTAGAGAACCAGGCAGGGCCCCAAGGGGGTTCTTC
CSAREPGRAPRGFF
>TRBJ2-5|TRBV12-3/TRBV12-4|.|many
TGTGCCAGCAGTTTACTCTTCGGGTCTGAGACCCAGTACTTC
CASSLLFGSETQYF
>TRBJ2-1|TRBV7-9|.|few
TGTGCCAGCAGCTTAGTACCTGGCGAGCAGTTCTTC
CASSLVPGEQFF
>TRBJ1-5|TRBV19|.|few
TGTGCCAGTAGTATTGGGACGGCCGGCAATCAGCCCCAGCATTTT
CASSIGTAGNQPQHF
>TRBJ1-1|TRBV6-6|.|.
TGTGCCAGCAGTTACTCGGAGGTCCCGATATTGAACACTGAAGCTTTCTTT
CASSYSEVPILNTEAFF
>TRBJ1-4|TRBV20-1|TRBD1|.
TGCAGTGCAAGCCCCGGGACAGGAAATGAAAAACTGTTTTTT
CSASPGTGNEKLFF
>TRBJ2-1|TRBV10-2|TRBD2|many
TGCGCCAGCAGCCCGAAGATAGCGGGAGGGCCAAGGGGAAATGAGCAGTTCTTC
CASSPKIAGGPRGNEQFF
>TRBJ2-3|TRBV3-1|.|many
TGTGCCAGCAGCCAAGAATCCAGACTGGATACGCAGTATTTT
CASSQESRLDTQYF
>TRBJ2-1|TRBV5-1|TRBD2|.
TGCGCCAGCAGCTTGTACAGCGGGAGTGTCTACAATGAGCAGTTCTTC
CASSLYSGSVYNEQFF
>TRBJ2-7|TRBV12-5|.|many
TGTGCTAGTGGAGAGGGCCCTACCTACGAGCAGTACTTC
CASGEGPTYEQYF
>TRBJ2-5|TRBV27|TRBD2|few
TGTGCCAGCAGTCTACTAGCGGGAGGGCCCATGGCCCAGTACTTC
CASSLLAGGPMAQYF
>TRBJ2-3|TRBV7-2|.|many
TGTGCCAGCAGCTCTCTAGCGACTAGCACAGATACGCAGTATTTT
CASSSLATSTDTQYF
>TRBJ2-7|TRBV7-2|.|.
TGTGCCAGCCGCACAGGGCCCACCTACGAGCAGTACTTC
CASRTGPTYEQYF
>TRBJ2-5|TRBV7-9|.|many
TGTGCCAGCAGCTTAGACGTCCCAGAGACCCAGTACTTC
CASSLDVPETQYF
>TRBJ1-2|TRBV5-5|.|few
TGTGCCAGCAGTCGGAGCTGGGATGAGAACTATGGCTACACCTTC
CASSRSWDENYGYTF
>TRBJ1-1|TRBV4-3|.|many
TGCGCCAGCAGCCAAGATCGTTCCGGGAACACTGAAGCTTTCTTT
CASSQDRSGNTEAFF
>TRBJ2-3|TRBV5-1|TRBD1|.
TGCGCCAGCAGCTTGATTCCAGGGGGCGCCGATACGCAGTATTTT
CASSLIPGGADTQYF
>TRBJ2-4|TRBV7-2|.|many
TGTGCCAGCAGCCCCTTGGCAGGAAACATTCAGTACTTC
CASSPLAGNIQYF
>TRBJ2-2|TRBV7-3|.|few
TGTGCCAGCAGCCAACAGGAGACCGGGGAGCTGTTTTTT
CASSQQETGELFF
>TRBJ1-1|TRBV5-1|.|few
TGCGCCAGCAGCTTGACCAACTCGAACACTGAAGCTTTCTTT
CASSLTNSNTEAFF
>TRBJ2-7|TRBV3-1|TRBD2|many
TGTGCCAGCAGCCAAGGGGATAGCGGGAACCACGAGCAGTACTTC
CASSQGDSGNHEQYF
>TRBJ2-7|TRBV30|.|many
TGTGCCTGGACCCCGGCCCCCCTCAGTTACGAGCAGTACTTC
CAWTPAPLSYEQYF
>TRBJ1-2|TRBV3-1|.|many
TGTGCCAGCAGCCAAGGTTTCTATGGCTACACCTTC
CASSQGFYGYTF
>TRBJ2-4|TRBV6-2/TRBV6-3|.|.
TGTGCCAGCAGTTACTCTCGAACCCTAGATCTAGCCAAAAACATTCAGTACTTC
CASSYSRTLDLAKNIQYF
>TRBJ2-7|TRBV7-9|.|.
TGTGCCAGCAGCTCTTGGACGGGGTCTAATGTCTACGAGCAGTACTTC
CASSSWTGSNVYEQYF
>TRBJ1-5|TRBV28|.|few
TGTGCCAGCAGTTTATGGCGACAGCCCCAGCATTTT
CASSLWRQPQHF
>TRBJ2-1|TRBV5-1|TRBD2|few
TGCGCCAGCAGCTTCACTAGCGGGAGTCCTTCGAGTGAGCAGTTCTTC
CASSFTSGSPSSEQFF
>TRBJ1-1|TRBV7-8|TRBD1|few
TGTGCCAGCAGCCGACCCGCCCAGGGGGGGGAGACTGAAGCTTTCTTT
CASSRPAQGGETEAFF
>TRBJ2-5|TRBV12-3/TRBV12-4|.|.
TGTGCCAGCAGTTTAGCGCTTGGTGAGACCCAGTACTTC
CASSLALGETQYF